This TCR beta chain emerged from a study of blood T cell repertoires in COVID-19 (dated by TCRdb to the early 2020s). Background for the entire study: The collaborator samples originated in the United States, Italy and Spain and spanned the acute and convalescent phases of COVID-19. Samples came from the ongoing ImmuneRACE study (first 160 participants) plus 1,254 subjects from 6 global collaborators. A freely available public database, intended as a resource for researchers studying the immune response to SARS-CoV-2, is where the repertoires were released. Nearly every sample came with metadata listing a de-identified subject ID, COVID-19 status, age in years and sex. The prospective study material was composed of cDNA or gDNA derived from T cells, B-cell-depleted T cells, or PBMCs. The dataset comprised deeply sampled blood TCRbeta repertoires from subjects exposed to, actively infected with, or recovered from COVID-19. Where HLA class I and class II types were available, the types were taken from metadata supplied by the sample provider, not from assay-based typing.

Notes on this clone: The clone's antigen remains unknown. Within one base of it there is no much larger clone, and no base qualities were kept.

TCRbeta CDR3 regions were amplified from genomic DNA by means of the immunoSEQ Assay, a bias-controlled multiplex PCR. Per the source publication's procedure: Within the assay, amplification of reference gene primers was used to estimate how many nucleated cells each sample contained. Sequence reads were collapsed and filtered to measure the absolute abundance of every unique TCRbeta CDR3 rearrangement. Productive Simpson clonality was computed per sample as the square root of Simpson's diversity index over productive rearrangements. TCRdb stores this immuneACCESS table with in-frame sequences only. Part of the clones is absent; in the studies checked, under half of the shortfall reflects unresolved V genes, and no reason is known for the rest. From that table come the V and J calls and clone size; the DNA was used to work out D and trimming. The sample profile shows around 40,000 clones; approximately 88% of them were found once. Together, the top ten hold roughly a fifth of the sample.

Overall results and qualifications from the work: Clinical and demographic metadata were provided uncurated, with the amount varying by source and participant.

Taken from the germline V gene (reference sequence), the CDR1 and CDR2 loops are SEHNR and FQNEAQ. The V and J ends are trimmed by 5 bases and 6 bases, leaving 11 bases between them. Counted from cysteine to phenylalanine, this CDR3 has 12 amino acids. The kept DNA is CDR3 alone, 36 bases in frame from the first base. Whole blood was collected in K2EDTA tubes by collaborating institutions according to the institutions' own protocols. Collaborator samples were shipped for TCRbeta analysis as frozen whole blood, isolated PBMCs, or DNA extracted from either sample type. The sequence joins TRBV7-9 to TRBJ2-7; the D gene is not confidently resolved. The sequencing sample was made of peripheral blood. The receptor was derived from a man aged 50-59 years with active COVID-19. CDR3 loop: CASSPESSEQYF. The DNA sequence is TGTGCCAGCAGCCCGGAGTCTAGCGAGCAGTACTTC.